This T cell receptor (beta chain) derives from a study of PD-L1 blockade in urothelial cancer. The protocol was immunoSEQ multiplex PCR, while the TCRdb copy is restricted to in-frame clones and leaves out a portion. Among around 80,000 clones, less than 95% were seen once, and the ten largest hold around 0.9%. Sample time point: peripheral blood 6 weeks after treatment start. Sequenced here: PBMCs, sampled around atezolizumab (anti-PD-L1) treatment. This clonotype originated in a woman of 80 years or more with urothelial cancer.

CDR3: CAISESNTWQVNYGYTF. CDR3 sequence (DNA): TGTGCCATCAGTGAGTCGAACACGTGGCAGGTTAACTATGGCTACACCTTC. The V call is TRBV10-3, the J call TRBJ1-2; D ambiguous. Germline CDR1 ENHRY, CDR2 SYGVKD. V was trimmed by 0 bases and J by 1 base, leaving 15 bases between them. This CDR3 has 17 amino acids.